The 31 T cell receptor beta chains presented below share a single source sample, sequenced in a study of blood T cell repertoires in COVID-19 (dated by TCRdb to 2018 to 2021). Library creation used the immunoSEQ multiplex PCR assay. TCRdb took this table from immuneACCESS and kept in-frame rearrangements with V and J called. Such tables lack part of the clones; where checked against another copy, unresolved V genes explain under half of the gap, and the rest is unexplained. Here the sample has approximately 200,000 clones; approximately 80% occur a single time. The ten largest account for 7.4% of the sample. Sequencing used peripheral blood. Every receptor here comes from a woman aged 45-60 years with acute or convalescent COVID-19.

This chain joins TRBV5-1 and TRBJ2-7; 13 bases match TRBD2. CDR3 length equals 16 residues. The V gene's germline CDR1 is SGHRS and CDR2 YFSETQ. The J segment lost 5 bases and the V segment lost 2 bases, leaving 7 bases of the junction unmatched. The CDR3, as DNA: TGCGCCAGCAGCTTTCTTCTCGGGACTAGCGGGAACGAGCAGTACTTC. Amino acid sequence: CASSFLLGTSGNEQYF.

The chain uses TRBV15 and TRBJ2-1; 11 bases agree with TRBD2. Germline CDR1 LNHNV, CDR2 YYDKDF (reference sequence). This CDR3 has 14 amino acids. J was trimmed by 6 bases and V by 4 bases; bases with no gene match: 2. Written as DNA, the CDR3 is TGTGCCACCAGCAAGGGACTAGCGGCCAATGAGCAGTTCTTC. Its protein product is CATSKGLAANEQFF.

The rearrangement joins TRBV9 to TRBJ1-4, with 7 bases lining up with TRBD1. The CDR3 covers 14 residues. V dropped 2 bases and J dropped 6; count of bases not matched to a gene: 4. From germline, CDR1 is SGDLS and CDR2 YYNGEE. CDR3 sequence (DNA): TGTGCCAGCAGCGTCAGGGGGGACGATGAAAAACTGTTTTTT. Amino acids: CASSVRGDDEKLFF. The entire variable domain, with the rest obtained from reference TRBV9 and TRBJ1-4, is as follows: DSGVTQTPKHLITATGQRVTLRCSPRSGDLSVYWYQQSLDQGLQFLIQYYNGEERAKGNILERFSAQQFPDLHSELNLSSLELGDSALYFCASSVRGDDEKLFFGSGTQLSVL.

There are a few counts of this clone. The rearrangement links TRBV5-1 to TRBJ2-1; 7 bases fit TRBD2. This CDR3 comprises 17 residues. Trimming at V came to 0 bases and at J to 0 bases, leaving 6 bases not matched to a gene. In germline, CDR1 is SGHRS, CDR2 YFSETQ. The CDR3 bases are TGCGCCAGCAGCTTGGCTAGCGGTCCTAGCTCCTACAATGAGCAGTTCTTC. It yields the protein CASSLASGPSSYNEQFF.

CDR3 DNA sequence: TGCGCCAGCAGCCGCCCGGGACTAGAAACGCAGTATTTT. Its protein is CASSRPGLETQYF. The V and J genes are TRBV4-1 and TRBJ2-3; 8 bases match TRBD2. Per the germline V gene, CDR1 is MGHRA and CDR2 is YSYEKL. This CDR3 is 13 amino acids long. V shed 4 bases and J 9 bases; nucleotides not matched to a gene: 6.

In this sample, this clone turned up a few times. V gene TRBV23-1 combines with J gene TRBJ1-6; no definite D call. TRBV23-1 is reported as an ORF; its role is uncertain. The CDR3 spans 14 residues. V was shortened by 3 bases and J by 9 bases, with 12 bases between the two germline ends. The CDR3 nucleotides read TGCGCCAGCAGTCAGGGCTGTATAGGTTCACCCCTCCACTTT. Translated, it gives CASSQGCIGSPLHF.

The chain is built from TRBV6-4 and TRBJ2-3; 8 positions match TRBD1. J gave up 0 bases and V 6 bases, and 5 bases lay outside the gene matches. The CDR3 is 15 amino acids. Germline V CDR1 and CDR2: MRHNA, SNTAGT. The CDR3 bases are TGTGCCAGCAGACCGACAGGGGCTAGCACAGATACGCAGTATTTT. Protein sequence: CASRPTGASTDTQYF.

The chain combines TRBV5-5 with TRBJ1-2; D is ambiguous. Germline loops: CDR1 SGHKS, CDR2 YYEKEE (reference sequence). Trimming cost V 4 bases and J 5 bases, with 15 bases left between them. This CDR3 contains 14 residues. In DNA form, the CDR3 reads TGTGCCAGCAGCCCTGGAGGCAGATTATATGGCTACACCTTC. Translated: CASSPGGRLYGYTF.

The chain has TRBV9 and TRBJ1-1, with no clear D. Trimming left V 4 bases short and J 3 bases short, with 13 bases between. Germline loops: CDR1 SGDLS, CDR2 YYNGEE. This CDR3 contains 14 residues. As DNA, the CDR3 is TGTGCCAGCAGCCCCTCGACCGGAGACACTGAAGCTTTCTTT. Translated: CASSPSTGDTEAFF.

The chain is built from TRBV30 and TRBJ2-3; D is ambiguous. The CDR3 sequence is 14 residues long. Trimming removed 8 bases at V and 4 bases at J, with 19 bases between. The V gene's germline CDR1 is GTSNPN and CDR2 SVGIG (reference sequence). CDR3 nucleotides: TGTGCCATTCACCACGATCTGAGGTCAGATACGCAGTATTTT. It is translated as CAIHHDLRSDTQYF.

The rearrangement joins TRBV19 to TRBJ1-5; the D gene is possibly TRBD1 (5 bases). Trimming took 8 bases from V and 5 from J, leaving 10 bases between them. CDR1 LNHDA and CDR2 SQIVND come from the germline V gene (reference sequence). The CDR3 is made up of 12 amino acids. The CDR3 sequence: CASGDSYQPQHF. DNA of the CDR3: TGTGCCAGTGGTGACAGTTATCAGCCCCAGCATTTT.

The chain joins TRBV3-1 (or the pseudogene TRBV3-2) to TRBJ1-2; D might be TRBD1 (6 bases). The germline gives CDR1 LGHDT, CDR2 YNNKEL (reference sequence). The CDR3 is 14 residues long. V lost 4 bases, J lost 3 bases, and 12 bases lay in between. CDR3 amino acids: CASSPGTSYYGYTF. The CDR3 bases are TGTGCCAGCAGCCCCGGGACATCGTACTATGGCTACACCTTC.

This clone has just one count. This chain joins TRBV7-2 and TRBJ1-1, with D possibly TRBD1 on 5 matching bases. Germline CDR1 SGHTA, CDR2 FQGNSA. Trimming removed 5 bases from V and 5 bases from J, with 15 bases in between. The CDR3 is 14 residues long. CDR3 sequence (DNA): TGTGCCAGCAGCATTAAGGTGGGGGGAACTGAAGCTTTCTTT. The encoded protein is CASSIKVGGTEAFF. The whole variable domain, remainder taken from reference TRBV7-2 and TRBJ1-1, is GAGVSQSPSNKVTEKGKDVELRCDPISGHTALYWYRQSLGQGLEFLIYFQGNSAPDKSGLPSDRFSAERTGGSVSTLTIQRTQQEDSAVYLCASSIKVGGTEAFFGQGTRLTVV.

The V call is TRBV12-3 or TRBV12-4, the J call TRBJ1-2, with 9 bases matching TRBD1. This CDR3 comprises 11 residues. With V trimmed by 8 bases and J by 6 bases, 1 base remained unmatched. CDR3 sequence (DNA): TGTGCCAGCTGGGACAGGGATGGCTACACCTTC. Translating gives CASWDRDGYTF.

The chain is built from TRBV28 and TRBJ2-7; D gene ambiguous. V lost 5 bases to trimming and J lost 2 bases, with 7 bases between them. The CDR3 has 12 residues. Germline V CDR1 and CDR2: MDHEN, SYDVKM. The CDR3: CASSATAYEQYF. The CDR3 DNA is TGTGCCAGCAGTGCTACGGCCTACGAGCAGTACTTC.

In DNA form, the CDR3 reads TGTGCCAGCAGAAGGACAGGGGGCGTGAACACTGAAGCTTTCTTT. Amino acid sequence: CASRRTGGVNTEAFF. The chain uses TRBV28 and TRBJ1-1, with 11 bases matching TRBD1. Germline V CDR1 and CDR2: MDHEN, SYDVKM. The junction had 3 bases not matched to a gene; V was cut back by 6 bases and J by 0 bases. CDR3 length: 15 residues.

The CDR3 coding sequence is TGTGCCAGCAGTTTTCCCGTTGACAGGGGGTGGGGTCAGCCCCAGCATTTT. This sequence encodes CASSFPVDRGWGQPQHF. The chain links TRBV28 to TRBJ1-5, with 9 nucleotides matching TRBD1. There are 17 residues in the CDR3. J lost 6 bases, V lost 3 bases, and 12 bases had no gene match. Germline V gene sequence: CDR1 MDHEN, CDR2 SYDVKM.

This chain uses TRBV5-4 with TRBJ2-1; 15 bases match TRBD2. V was clipped by 5 bases and J by 4 bases; unmatched bases: 4. This CDR3 region has 16 residues. Germline CDR1 is SGHNT and CDR2 is YYREEE (reference sequence). CDR3 DNA: TGTGCCAGCAGACGAGGGACTAGCGGGGGGTACAATGAGCAGTTCTTC. It is translated as CASRRGTSGGYNEQFF.

The chain links TRBV2 to TRBJ2-3; 7 bases line up with TRBD2. V was pared by 5 bases and J by 0 bases, with 8 bases of the junction left unmatched. Germline V gene lookup returns CDR1 SNHLY and CDR2 FYNNEI. CDR3 length: 16 residues. CDR3 loop: CASSLSGTGSTDTQYF. DNA of the CDR3: TGTGCCAGCAGTTTAAGCGGGACGGGGAGCACAGATACGCAGTATTTT.

CDR3 amino acids: CASSYNVLAGGQNEQFF. CDR3 nucleotide sequence: TGTGCCAGCAGCTATAACGTCCTAGCGGGAGGTCAGAATGAGCAGTTCTTC. The chain recombines TRBV11-2 with TRBJ2-1, with 11 nucleotides matching TRBD2. With 4 bases clipped from V and 7 bases from J, the junction kept 12 bases outside the gene matches. Germline CDR1 SGHAT, CDR2 FQNNGV. The length of the CDR3 is 17 residues.

The rearrangement joins TRBV29-1 to TRBJ2-1, with D possibly matching TRBD2 (5 bases). The CDR3 covers 14 residues. Germline values: CDR1 SQVTM, CDR2 ANQGSEA. Trimming removed 5 bases from V and 6 bases from J, with 17 bases in between. The CDR3 DNA sequence: TGCAGCGTTACGGGAAGATTGGGTAGCAATGAGCAGTTCTTC. This sequence encodes CSVTGRLGSNEQFF.

The rearrangement joins TRBV5-1 to TRBJ2-1, with 7 bases identical to TRBD2. This CDR3 region has 20 residues. Looked up from germline, CDR1 is SGHRS and CDR2 is YFSETQ. V was clipped by 1 base and J by 8 bases; unmatched bases: 24. The CDR3 loop is CASSLRGAGLADKIDYEQFF. Here the CDR3 DNA reads TGCGCCAGCAGCTTGAGAGGGGCCGGTCTAGCGGACAAGATTGACTATGAGCAGTTCTTC.

In this sample, this clone turned up a few times. The DNA of the CDR3 is TGTGCCAGCAGCCCAGGGGTCCGACAGCCCCAGCATTTT. Encoded protein: CASSPGVRQPQHF. The chain combines TRBV7-2 with TRBJ1-5, with a weak D call TRBD1 (6 bases). Trimming took 5 bases from V and 7 from J, leaving 12 bases between them. Germline V lookup: CDR1 SGHTA, CDR2 FQGNSA. The length of the CDR3 is 13 residues. The full variable domain, completed using reference TRBV7-2 and TRBJ1-5, is GAGVSQSPSNKVTEKGKDVELRCDPISGHTALYWYRQSLGQGLEFLIYFQGNSAPDKSGLPSDRFSAERTGGSVSTLTIQRTQQEDSAVYLCASSPGVRQPQHFGDGTRLSIL.

The rearrangement joins TRBV5-1 to TRBJ1-3, with 9 bases that match TRBD1. The V segment lost 4 bases and the J segment 4 bases; nucleotides outside the gene matches: 6. The CDR3 is made up of 15 amino acids. CDR1 SGHRS and CDR2 YFSETQ come from the germline V gene. CDR3 loop: CASSRGTGRGNTIYF. In DNA form, the CDR3 reads TGCGCCAGCAGCCGCGGGACAGGGAGGGGAAACACCATATATTTT.

The chain employs TRBV19 and TRBJ1-6; D is unresolved. Germline values: CDR1 LNHDA, CDR2 SQIVND (reference sequence). V dropped 3 bases and J dropped 0 bases, with 9 bases sitting between them. The length of the CDR3 is 16 residues. CDR3 in amino acids: CASSIYSSSYNSPLHF. CDR3 nucleotides: TGTGCCAGTAGTATTTACAGCAGCTCCTATAATTCACCCCTCCACTTT.

V and J are TRBV4-2 and TRBJ2-5, with 12 nucleotides matching TRBD2. Looked up from germline, CDR1 is LGHNA and CDR2 is YNFKEQ. V was pared by 1 base and J by 4 bases, with 7 bases of the junction left unmatched. This CDR3 comprises 17 residues. In DNA, the CDR3 is TGTGCCAGCAGCCAAGCCCTAGCGGGAGGGCCCCGAGAGACCCAGTACTTC. It codes for CASSQALAGGPRETQYF.

The chain employs TRBV19 and TRBJ2-7, with a weak D call TRBD2 (5 bases). The germline V and J ends were trimmed by 5 bases and 3 bases, with 14 bases remaining between them. The CDR3 sequence is 14 residues long. The germline V gene encodes CDR1 LNHDA and CDR2 SQIVND (reference sequence). Here the CDR3 reads CASSPSRGYYEQYF. DNA for the CDR3: TGTGCCAGTAGTCCCTCCCGGGGTTACTACGAGCAGTACTTC.

A single count supports this clone. The J gene is TRBJ1-5, the V gene TRBV4-3; 7 bases agree with TRBD1. CDR1 and CDR2 (germline): LGHNA, YSLEER. V lost 3 bases, J lost 5 bases, and 7 bases stayed unmatched. This CDR3 has 15 residues. CDR3 amino acids: CASSHRQGEDQPQHF. CDR3 coding DNA: TGCGCCAGCAGCCACCGACAGGGAGAGGATCAGCCCCAGCATTTT.

This clone was seen once. The genes are TRBV5-6 and TRBJ2-7; 9 bases match TRBD1. Germline values: CDR1 SGHDT, CDR2 YYEEEE. The length of the CDR3 is 13 residues. Trimming removed 4 bases from V and 9 bases from J; junction bases left unmatched: 8. The CDR3 loop is CASSPGQGVGQYF. The CDR3 DNA sequence: TGTGCCAGCAGCCCGGGACAGGGTGTAGGGCAGTACTTC. Full variable domain (missing parts from reference TRBV5-6 and TRBJ2-7): DAGVTQSPTHLIKTRGQQVTLRCSPKSGHDTVSWYQQALGQGPQFIFQYYEEEERQRGNFPDRFSGHQFPNYSSELNVNALLLGDSALYLCASSPGQGVGQYFGPGTRLTVT.

The V and J genes are TRBV5-4 and TRBJ2-2; D might be TRBD1 (6 bases). This CDR3 has 15 residues. CDR1 SGHNT and CDR2 YYREEE come from the germline V gene (reference sequence). V shed 4 bases and J shed 0 bases, with 10 bases lying between them. CDR3 bases: TGTGCCAGCAGCACAGGACAGTCGAACACCGGGGAGCTGTTTTTT. Translating gives CASSTGQSNTGELFF.

This clone has only one observation. This chain uses TRBV7-2 with TRBJ1-5, with a tentative D call TRBD1 (6 bases). V was clipped by 5 bases and J by 11 bases, with 13 bases between them. The CDR3 has 12 residues. Germline V gives CDR1 SGHTA, CDR2 FQGNSA. The CDR3 DNA reads as TGTGCCAGCAGCCGGACAGAAGGGACCCAGCATTTT. This sequence encodes CASSRTEGTQHF.